Listed here are 23 T cell receptor beta chains from one sample, sequenced in a study of blood T cell repertoires in COVID-19. Sequencing was performed with immunoSEQ multiplex PCR; in TCRdb, only in-frame clones are kept and a portion is missing. Found here are approximately 270,000 clones, about 85% of them singletons; the top ten hold approximately 0.94%. Sequenced material: peripheral blood. Receptors were obtained from a human donor with COVID-19, enrolled during active disease. The donor label of this sample is uncertain.

The V and J genes are TRBV19 and TRBJ1-2; possibly TRBD1 for D (6 bases). Trimming removed 6 bases from V and 2 bases from J, with 13 bases in between. The CDR3 extends over 14 amino acids. Germline values: CDR1 LNHDA, CDR2 SQIVND (reference sequence). As DNA, the CDR3 is TGTGCCAGTAGCACGGGACACGGAAACTATGGCTACACCTTC. It yields the protein CASSTGHGNYGYTF.

V is TRBV9 and J is TRBJ2-3; D is uncertain. This CDR3 region has 15 residues. Germline lookup yields CDR1 SGDLS and CDR2 YYNGEE. The germline V and J ends were trimmed by 0 bases and 3 bases, with 11 bases remaining between them. The CDR3 reads CASSVDPGATDTQYF. In DNA, the CDR3 is TGTGCCAGCAGCGTAGATCCGGGTGCGACAGATACGCAGTATTTT.

The V gene is TRBV29-1, the J gene TRBJ1-2; no definite D call. V was clipped by 0 bases and J by 4 bases, with 15 bases between them. The germline gives CDR1 SQVTM, CDR2 ANQGSEA. The length of the CDR3 is 15 residues. CDR3 sequence: CSVEDRRGGLYGYTF. The CDR3 DNA follows: TGCAGCGTTGAAGATCGCCGCGGCGGACTCTATGGCTACACCTTC.

The chain recombines TRBV28 with TRBJ1-5; D remains ambiguous. The germline V gene has CDR1 MDHEN and CDR2 SYDVKM. With 11 bases removed from V and 0 bases from J, the gap between germline ends came to 8 bases. CDR3 length: 12 amino acids. CDR3 in amino acids: CAGHSSNQPQHF. The CDR3 region has the DNA TGTGCCGGGCACAGTAGCAATCAGCCCCAGCATTTT.

The chain is built from TRBV30 and TRBJ2-7; D is possibly TRBD1 (6 bases). Germline CDR1 GTSNPN, CDR2 SVGIG (reference sequence). The CDR3 sequence is 12 residues long. CDR3 sequence (DNA): TGTGCTATTCAGGGACACCACTACGAGCAGTACTTC. It specifies CAIQGHHYEQYF.

DNA of the CDR3: TGTGCCAGCAGCATCGGACAGGGACCTTCTGGAAACACCATATATTTT. It encodes CASSIGQGPSGNTIYF. V and J are TRBV7-9 and TRBJ1-3; 8 bases fit TRBD1. From germline, CDR1 is SEHNR and CDR2 FQNEAQ (reference sequence). Trimming removed 5 bases from V and 1 base from J; junction bases left unmatched: 7. This CDR3 is built from 16 residues. Looking up the rest from reference TRBV7-9 and TRBJ1-3 gives the full variable domain: DTGVSQNPRHKITKRGQNVTFRCDPISEHNRLYWYRQTLGQGPEFLTYFQNEAQLEKSRLLSDRFSAERPKGSFSTLEIQRTEQGDSAMYLCASSIGQGPSGNTIYFGEGSWLTVV.

V usage is TRBV5-4 and J usage is TRBJ2-5, with D perhaps TRBD2 (5 bases). The V end lost 0 bases, the J end lost 2 bases, and 11 bases lay between the germline ends. CDR1 is SGHNT and CDR2 is YYREEE in the germline V gene (reference sequence). This CDR3 region has 15 residues. The CDR3 DNA reads TGTGCCAGCAGCTTGGTCTCGGGGTATCAAGAGACCCAGTACTTC. Amino acid sequence: CASSLVSGYQETQYF.

Here the CDR3 DNA reads TGTGCCAGCAGGGACACGGGACTAGCGGGAGACCAAGTCGAGCAGTACTTC. Translating gives CASRDTGLAGDQVEQYF. The V gene is TRBV28, the J gene TRBJ2-7; 14 bases map to TRBD2. The CDR3 loop spans 17 amino acids. The germline V gene has CDR1 MDHEN and CDR2 SYDVKM. The ends lost 6 bases at V and 6 bases at J; junction bases unmatched: 13. The complete variable domain, with remaining parts taken from reference TRBV28 and TRBJ2-7, reads DVKVTQSSRYLVKRTGEKVFLECVQDMDHENMFWYRQDPGLGLRLIYFSYDVKMKEKGDIPEGYSVSREKKERFSLILESASTNQTSMYLCASRDTGLAGDQVEQYFGPGTRLTVT.

This clone showed up just a few times. This chain connects TRBV28 to TRBJ1-5; 7 positions match TRBD1. From germline, CDR1 is MDHEN and CDR2 SYDVKM. The CDR3 is 14 amino acids. Trimming at V came to 5 bases and at J to 4 bases, leaving 5 bases not matched to a gene. CDR3 region: CASSEGQINQPQHF. Here the CDR3 DNA reads TGTGCCAGCAGTGAGGGACAGATTAATCAGCCCCAGCATTTT.

The V gene is TRBV19, the J gene TRBJ1-1, with 7 bases fitting TRBD1. Germline V CDR1 and CDR2: LNHDA, SQIVND (reference sequence). This CDR3 has 14 amino acids. With V trimmed by 3 bases and J by 3 bases, 4 bases remained unmatched. This chain's CDR3 is CASSMQGDHTEAFF. DNA for the CDR3: TGTGCCAGTAGTATGCAGGGGGATCACACTGAAGCTTTCTTT.

This rearrangement joins TRBV2 to TRBJ2-3, with a tentative D call TRBD2 (5 bases). In germline, CDR1 is SNHLY, CDR2 FYNNEI. The CDR3 is 14 amino acids. Trimming pared 4 bases from V and 6 bases from J, leaving 14 bases between. DNA of the CDR3: TGTGCCAGCAGTGTTGGGCTAGCCATGGATACGCAGTATTTT. Its translation is CASSVGLAMDTQYF.

The V gene is TRBV7-9, the J gene TRBJ2-1, with TRBD2 matching over 9 bases. Germline loops: CDR1 SEHNR, CDR2 FQNEAQ (reference sequence). The CDR3 sequence is 15 residues long. Unmatched junction bases numbered 3, after V lost 1 base and J lost 5 bases. The CDR3 sequence: CASSLGSGGNNEQFF. The CDR3 DNA sequence: TGTGCCAGCAGCTTAGGTAGCGGGGGTAACAATGAGCAGTTCTTC.

The rearrangement links TRBV5-6 to TRBJ1-2; no firm D call. V was shortened by 0 bases and J by 4 bases, with 10 bases between the two germline ends. Germline V gene lookup returns CDR1 SGHDT and CDR2 YYEEEE. The CDR3 totals 14 residues. Here the CDR3 DNA reads TGTGCCAGCAGCTTGGGCCGGTCGGGCTATGGCTACACCTTC. Its translation is CASSLGRSGYGYTF.

The chain couples TRBV9 to TRBJ1-4; a weak D match, TRBD1 (6 bases). V gave up 5 bases and J gave up 0 bases, with 8 bases separating them. This CDR3 contains 14 residues. The germline CDR1 and CDR2 sequences are SGDLS and YYNGEE. CDR3 loop: CASSRDTTNEKLFF. The CDR3 DNA follows: TGTGCCAGCAGTCGGGACACAACTAATGAAAAACTGTTTTTT.

The chain has TRBV7-2 and TRBJ2-2; D remains unclear. Trimming left V 3 bases short and J 5 bases short, with 10 bases between. The CDR3 length is 14 residues. Germline values: CDR1 SGHTA, CDR2 FQGNSA. CDR3 residues: CASSFGGGTGELFF. CDR3 coding DNA: TGTGCCAGCAGCTTCGGCGGTGGAACCGGGGAGCTGTTTTTT. The variable domain in full, with the rest retrieved from reference TRBV7-2 and TRBJ2-2, is GAGVSQSPSNKVTEKGKDVELRCDPISGHTALYWYRQSLGQGLEFLIYFQGNSAPDKSGLPSDRFSAERTGGSVSTLTIQRTQQEDSAVYLCASSFGGGTGELFFGEGSRLTVL.

The V call is TRBV5-1, the J call TRBJ2-3; D gene unclear. This CDR3 is 14 amino acids long. The germline V and J ends were trimmed by 0 bases and 0 bases, with 5 bases remaining between them. Germline V CDR1 and CDR2: SGHRS, YFSETQ. The CDR3: CASSLELSTDTQYF. The DNA of the CDR3 is TGCGCCAGCAGCTTGGAACTCAGCACAGATACGCAGTATTTT.

This chain uses TRBV19 with TRBJ1-4, with TRBD1 matching over 10 bases. Looked up from germline, CDR1 is LNHDA and CDR2 is SQIVND (reference sequence). The CDR3 sequence is 16 residues long. V lost 5 bases and J lost 5; bases outside the gene matches: 8. The chain's CDR3 is CASSRRQGASNEKLFF. CDR3 DNA: TGTGCCAGTAGTCGACGACAGGGGGCTTCAAATGAAAAACTGTTTTTT.

This chain joins TRBV7-6 and TRBJ1-1; D not resolved. CDR1 and CDR2 from the germline V gene are SGHVS and FNYEAQ. This CDR3 spans 15 amino acids. Trimming removed 1 base from V and 0 bases from J, with 9 bases in between. The DNA for the CDR3 is TGTGCCAGCAGCTTAGGGCCCAGGATGAACACTGAAGCTTTCTTT. This codes for CASSLGPRMNTEAFF.

V is TRBV19 and J is TRBJ2-7, with 8 bases aligning to TRBD2. CDR1 is LNHDA and CDR2 is SQIVND in the germline V gene (reference sequence). The CDR3 covers 15 residues. The ends lost 2 bases at V and 5 bases at J; junction bases unmatched: 8. Here the CDR3 reads CASSIFPGGQNEQYF. DNA of the CDR3: TGTGCCAGTAGTATATTTCCGGGAGGGCAAAACGAGCAGTACTTC.

The chain employs TRBV2 and TRBJ2-1; TRBD2 might be the D (6 bases). In germline, CDR1 is SNHLY, CDR2 FYNNEI. The V and J ends lost 0 bases and 6 bases respectively, with 12 bases between them. The CDR3 length is 15 residues. DNA for the CDR3: TGTGCCAGCAGTGAAGCGCTTCAGGGACTCAATGAGCAGTTCTTC. This encodes CASSEALQGLNEQFF.

The chain has TRBV27 and TRBJ1-6; 7 bases align to TRBD1. Trimming removed 3 bases from V and 11 bases from J; junction bases left unmatched: 13. The CDR3 covers 16 residues. Germline V CDR1 and CDR2: MNHEY, SMNVEV (reference sequence). CDR3 protein: CASSFIRGQEVTPLHF. The CDR3, as DNA: TGTGCCAGCAGTTTTATAAGGGGGCAAGAGGTAACACCCCTCCACTTT.

This clone came up a few times. The rearrangement uses TRBV5-1 and TRBJ2-5; TRBD2 matches at 8 bases. V dropped 0 bases and J dropped 4; count of bases not matched to a gene: 5. The CDR3 length is 15 residues. The germline CDR1 and CDR2 sequences are SGHRS and YFSETQ. The CDR3 DNA follows: TGCGCCAGCAGCTTGGGCGGGAGGAGGCGAGAGACCCAGTACTTC. Translation gives CASSLGGRRRETQYF.

V and J are TRBV30 and TRBJ2-3; TRBD2 might be the D (5 bases). Germline-derived CDR1 and CDR2 are GTSNPN and SVGIG (reference sequence). The CDR3 runs to 13 residues. Between the trimmed V and J ends, which lost 8 bases and 3 bases, there was a span of 15 bases. CDR3 in amino acids: CAGVRGGTDTQYF. CDR3 DNA sequence: TGTGCCGGCGTGAGAGGCGGGACAGATACGCAGTATTTT.